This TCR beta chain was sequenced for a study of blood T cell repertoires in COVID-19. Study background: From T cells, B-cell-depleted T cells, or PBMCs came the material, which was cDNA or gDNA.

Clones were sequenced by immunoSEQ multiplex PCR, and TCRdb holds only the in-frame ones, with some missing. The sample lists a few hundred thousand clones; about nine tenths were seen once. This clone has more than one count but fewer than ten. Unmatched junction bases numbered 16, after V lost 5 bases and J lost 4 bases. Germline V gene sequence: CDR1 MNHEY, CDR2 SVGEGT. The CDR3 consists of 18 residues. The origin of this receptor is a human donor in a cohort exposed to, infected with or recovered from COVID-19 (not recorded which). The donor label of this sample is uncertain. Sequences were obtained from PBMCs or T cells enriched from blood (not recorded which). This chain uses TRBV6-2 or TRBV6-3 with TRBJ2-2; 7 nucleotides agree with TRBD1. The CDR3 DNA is TGTGCCAGCAGTCTTTCCGTAGCGTTAGGGGGCCGCACCGGGGAGCTGTTTTTT. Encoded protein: CASSLSVALGGRTGELFF.